This T cell receptor beta chain was documented in a study of OX40 agonist ivuxolimab in advanced cancers. Study context: Under the entry rules, prior anti-PD-1, anti-PD-L1 or anti-CTLA-4 therapy was allowed, and approximately 40% had some.

The CDR3 has 14 amino acids. Trimming removed 3 bases from V and 0 bases from J, with 8 bases in between. From germline, CDR1 is SGHAT and CDR2 FQNNGV. Study findings and constraints: No antigen was identified for the clonally expanded peripheral T cells. On average, a greater number of expanded clones characterised CD8+ T cells relative to CD4+.

Patients had blood sampled at baseline and again on cycle 4 day 1 and cycle 7 day 1. The table came from immunoSEQ multiplex PCR; TCRdb's copy has only in-frame clones and leaves some out. The sample has approximately 63,000 clones; roughly 85% are singletons. With respect to this clone: The antigen is unknown.

This clonotype was obtained from an adult with an advanced solid tumor such as melanoma, head and neck, liver or kidney cancer. The sample was CD4+ or CD8+ T cells sorted from blood, taken in a trial of the OX40 agonist ivuxolimab. The J gene is TRBJ1-1, the V gene TRBV11-2, with D possibly being TRBD1 (6 bases). The CDR3 spells CASSFQGMNTEAFF. Written as DNA, the CDR3 is TGTGCCAGCAGCTTCCAGGGGATGAACACTGAAGCTTTCTTT.